Listed below are T cell receptor beta chains from one sample, sequenced in a study of blood T cell repertoires in COVID-19. Libraries were prepared by immunoSEQ multiplex PCR; TCRdb keeps only in-frame clonotypes and omits some of them. This table holds tens of thousands of clones, approximately 83% found once. Sequenced sample: peripheral blood. The receptors derive from an elderly man with acute or convalescent COVID-19. Each CDR3 is given with its conserved first and last residue. The D gene is left open where the match is weak. Some rows have no size entry. The others give once, few or many, or a class for an expanded clone.

>TRBV9|TRBJ2-7|NA|NA
CASSVQGLPYEQYF
TGTGCCAGCAGCGTGCAGGGGTTACCCTACGAGCAGTACTTC
>TRBV11-3|TRBJ2-7|TRBD1|NA
CASSSAGGLVYEQYF
TGTGCCAGCAGCTCGGCAGGGGGTTTGGTTTACGAGCAGTACTTC
>TRBV5-8|TRBJ1-5|TRBD1|NA
CASSRAGTANGSNQPQHF
TGTGCCAGCAGCCGGGCCGGGACAGCTAATGGTAGCAATCAGCCCCAGCATTTT
>TRBV28|TRBJ1-2|TRBD1|NA
CASSLANRGTMRGYTF
TGTGCCAGCAGTTTGGCTAACAGGGGTACGATGAGAGGCTACACCTTC
>TRBV6-6|TRBJ1-1|TRBD1|few
CASFETGGSWTEAFF
TGTGCCAGCTTCGAGACAGGGGGGTCGTGGACTGAAGCTTTCTTT
>TRBV12-5|TRBJ1-2|TRBD1|NA
CASGPPGQGVSVGYTF
TGTGCTAGTGGTCCGCCGGGACAGGGCGTATCGGTTGGCTACACCTTC
>TRBV3-1/TRBV3-2|TRBJ1-6|TRBD1|NA
CASSLGTGVNSPLHF
TGTGCCAGCAGCCTTGGGACAGGCGTGAATTCACCCCTCCACTTT
>TRBV11-2|TRBJ2-4|TRBD2|NA
CASSPREYTKNIQYF
TGTGCCAGCAGCCCGCGGGAGTATACCAAAAACATTCAGTACTTC
>TRBV14|TRBJ1-2|NA|few
CASSPGYGYTF
TGTGCCAGCAGCCCGGGCTATGGCTACACCTTC
>TRBV18|TRBJ2-1|NA|NA
CASSPKRTDNEQFF
TGTGCCAGCTCACCGAAAAGGACAGACAATGAGCAGTTCTTC
>TRBV7-2|TRBJ1-2|NA|NA
CASSLGGQYGYTF
TGTGCCAGCAGCTTAGGCGGGCAGTACGGCTACACCTTC
>TRBV11-3|TRBJ2-5|TRBD2|NA
CASSPRSSGKETQYF
TGTGCCAGCAGCCCCCGTTCGAGCGGGAAAGAGACCCAGTACTTC
>TRBV10-3|TRBJ2-1|TRBD2|NA
CAISEGRLAGGRDEQFF
TGTGCCATCAGTGAGGGGAGACTAGCGGGAGGTAGGGATGAGCAGTTCTTC
>TRBV2|TRBJ1-5|NA|NA
CASSEEGGNQPQHF
TGTGCCAGCAGTGAGGAGGGAGGCAATCAGCCCCAGCATTTT
>TRBV28|TRBJ1-1|NA|NA
CASSVEFEAFF
TGTGCCAGCAGTGTAGAGTTTGAAGCTTTCTTT